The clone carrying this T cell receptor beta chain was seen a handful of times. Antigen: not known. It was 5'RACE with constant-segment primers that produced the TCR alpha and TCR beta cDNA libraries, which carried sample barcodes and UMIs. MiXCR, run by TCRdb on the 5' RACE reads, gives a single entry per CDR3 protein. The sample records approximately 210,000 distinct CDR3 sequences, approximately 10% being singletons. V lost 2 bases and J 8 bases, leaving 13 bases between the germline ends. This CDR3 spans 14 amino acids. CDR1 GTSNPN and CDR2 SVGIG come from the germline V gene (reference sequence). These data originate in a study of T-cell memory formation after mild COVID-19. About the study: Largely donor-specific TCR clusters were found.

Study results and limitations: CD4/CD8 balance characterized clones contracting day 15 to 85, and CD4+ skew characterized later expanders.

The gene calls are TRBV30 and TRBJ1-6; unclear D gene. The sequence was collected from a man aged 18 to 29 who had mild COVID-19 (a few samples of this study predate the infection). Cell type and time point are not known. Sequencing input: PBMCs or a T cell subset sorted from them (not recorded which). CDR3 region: CAWSRGIDDSPLHF. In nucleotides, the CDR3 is TGTGCCTGGAGTAGAGGGATAGATGATTCACCCCTCCACTTT. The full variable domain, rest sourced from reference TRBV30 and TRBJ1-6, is SQTIHQWPATLVQPVGSPLSLECTVEGTSNPNLYWYRQAAGRGLQLLFYSVGIGQISSEVPQNLSASRPQDRQFILSSKKLLLSDSGFYLCAWSRGIDDSPLHFGNGTRLTVT.